This TCR beta chain is drawn from a study of cytomegalovirus exposure and HLA in healthy donors. Study-level points and caveats: Reportedly, diagnosis of cytomegalovirus status by the classifier showed high specificity and sensitivity. For most TCR beta V segments, an earlier analysis put the productive rate at about 90% or about 30% of the time. Per a later analysis, HLA-associated TCR beta chains showed more clonal expansion than other, equally common TCR beta chains. Among TCR sequences, most were rare, though some public TCRs appeared in many donors.

Primers for the PCR totalled 60 Vbeta and 13 Jbeta. Clones were read by immunoSEQ multiplex PCR, and TCRdb kept only the in-frame ones, dropping some. The sample shows tens of thousands of clones, 81% of them seen only once. The ends were cut back, 2 bases at V and 3 bases at J, with 11 bases in the middle. Germline V gene data show CDR1 as MNHNS and CDR2 as SASEGT. The CDR3 runs 15 residues. In the case of this clone: What it recognizes is unknown.

V usage is TRBV6-1 and J usage is TRBJ2-1, with D possibly TRBD1 on 7 matching bases. The source of this sequence is a woman in her 30s in good health and CMV-seronegative. Sequencing was carried out using PBMCs. The CDR3 reads CASSERRGDYNEQFF. The CDR3 DNA sequence: TGTGCCAGCAGTGAACGCAGGGGGGACTACAATGAGCAGTTCTTC.